The subject of this entry is one TCR beta chain. The clone's antigen remains unknown. Counted from cysteine to phenylalanine, this CDR3 has 16 amino acids. No coding sequence is recorded. A commercial ELISA kit detecting HCMV-specific IgG in serum was used to determine HCMV serostatus. Ficoll density gradient centrifugation was used to isolate peripheral blood mononuclear cells from blood. These data come from a study of T cells expressing NK-cell markers (dated by TCRdb to the early 2020s). A note on the overall study: Under ten donors provided sorted CD3+CD56+NKG2C+, CD3+CD56+NKG2C- and CD3+CD56-NKG2C+ T-cell subsets, whose TCR beta-chain repertoires were profiled. Randomly selected healthy volunteers, three men and five women, were used as the eight sequenced donors. Libraries were sequenced as 2 x 150 bp reads on Illumina HiSeq 2000/2500, MiSeq or NextSeq. Among the eight sequenced donors, seven were HCMV-seropositive and one was HCMV-seronegative. Overall results and qualifications from the work: In over 5 donors, the dominant CD3+CD56+NKG2C+ clonotypes were among the top 10 CD8+ clonotypes and accounted for about 1.0-7.0% of CD8+ T cells. It remained unclear whether the expanded NKG2C-expressing T cell clones were specific for HCMV antigens. Those dominant clonotypes were again the most abundant among CD3+CD56-NKG2C+ cells in a handful of donors, at roughly 25-65%.

Sequencing used an Illumina HiSeq 2000. The TCR beta cDNA libraries were made using 5'RACE template switching, a step that added both a universal primer site and unique molecular identifiers. cDNA synthesis was primed from the TCR beta constant segment and was followed by two successive PCR amplification steps. Per the authors' processing: MIGEC handled demultiplexing of the reads and grouping by UMI, while MiTCR was used to assemble and quantify clonotypes. To exclude erroneous sequences, only TCR cDNA sequences supported by at least two reads were retained. The tcR package was used for downstream repertoire analysis, and clonotypes were matched between fractions using CDR3 nucleotide sequence together with V segment. Antigen specificity was annotated against VDJdb with VDJmatch, allowing one amino acid substitution in CDR3. TCRdb reprocessed the sequencing reads and holds a single record per CDR3 protein sequence, with no DNA. In this record, the V and J calls reflect TCRdb's handling and not the investigators' own analysis. The sample table gives around 550,000 distinct CDR3 sequences. Approximately 3.6% of the sample is held by the ten biggest clonotypes.

This sequence originates from a man younger than 35 in good health. Donor details come from another sample of the same person, matched by shared clones. The sequenced material came from blood T cells: a sorted CD56 or NKG2C T cell subset, CD4+ or CD8+ T cells, or bulk PBMC T cells (not recorded which). The chain uses TRBV12-3 or TRBV12-4 and TRBJ1-2. The CDR3 protein sequence reads: CASSPPPIRVGYGYTF.